This TCR beta chain was sequenced in a study of shared T cell receptors in the human thymus (dated by TCRdb to the early 2020s). With regard to the full study: The study examined how the human thymus generates shared, self-reactive T-cell receptor alpha chains.

The library was generated by the immunoSEQ multiplex PCR assay. The table comes from immuneACCESS by way of TCRdb, which keeps in-frame sequences with V and J called. Part of the clones is missing from these tables; in studies checked, under half for an unresolved V gene and the rest for unknown reasons. Counted in this sample were 600,000 or so clones; 80% to 90% of them appeared once. Just under 0.0095% of the sample lies in the top ten. As for this clone: Its antigen is still unknown. It has no much larger one-base neighbor in the sample; base qualities were not kept.

These data were also filed under a second study, of human thymus T cells. As the second study states: The donors were immunologically healthy infants in Finland who had open corrective cardiac surgery for congenital heart defects. Thymus tissue was collected as surgical resects that were removed during corrective cardiac surgery. Usage of V and J gene segments appeared to be biased in both the thymic and the peripheral blood repertoires. According to the related research, thymic TCR repertoires were highly overlapping among unrelated individuals. TCR alpha and beta repertoires from roughly 8 infant thymus samples and a few related peripheral blood samples were characterized in the study. Donor ages ranging from roughly 6 to 244 days were recorded, and more than five male and a couple of female infants were included in the cohort. Thymocytes were released mechanically from tissue and stored at -70 °C as pellets of about 8.5-31 million cells. Genomic DNA was extracted from frozen cell pellets with a QIAsymphony instrument. TCRB and TCRAD loci were amplified from a standardized quantity of quality-controlled genomic DNA using the immunoSEQ multiplex PCR assay. The amplicons covered the V(D)J region and were long enough to include the CDR3 and to identify the V and J genes. The commercial immunoSEQ service was used to sequence amplicons on an Illumina platform. Primer bias and sequencing errors were corrected as previously described, and TCRAD and TCRB definitions were based on the IMGT database. immunoSEQ Analyzer 3.0 and VDJTools were used for repertoire analysis, which covered basic statistics, V/J segment usage, diversity estimates, rarefaction and pairwise overlap. To estimate diversity, the Chao1, ChaoE, Efron-Thisted, Shannon and inverse Simpson indices were applied, and diversity was also estimated on datasets down-sampled to the smallest sample. For repertoire overlap, CDR3 nucleotide sequence, V gene and J gene had to match strictly, and clustering was done by Jaccard-based multidimensional scaling. On average, thymus samples yielded approximately 780,000 unique TCRB clonotypes, whereas blood samples yielded 70,000 to 100,000.

The TCR was taken from a boy younger than two with a congenital heart defect. Donor details come from another sample of the same person, matched by shared clones. Sequenced material: thymocytes.

The encoded CDR3 is CASSHPRQGSFGEAFF. Here is the DNA: TGTGCCAGCAGCCACCCACGACAGGGTAGTTTCGGTGAAGCTTTCTTT. The rearranged segments are TRBV14 and TRBJ1-1, with 7 junctional bases fitting TRBD1. Germline trimming: 3 bases from V, 7 bases from J; junction bases outside gene matches: 14. The CDR3, from cysteine to phenylalanine, totals 16 residues. The read is trimmed to its CDR3 DNA, 48 bases read in frame from base 1. CDR1 and CDR2 (SGHDN, FVKESK) derive from the germline V gene.